This TCR beta chain was identified in a study of blood T cell repertoires in COVID-19. Study-wide background: Material from acute and convalescent COVID-19 was sourced from the United States, Italy and Spain. T cells, B-cell-depleted T cells, or PBMCs supplied cDNA or gDNA.

The germline V and J ends were trimmed by 3 bases and 2 bases, with 10 bases remaining between them. Looked up from germline, CDR1 is LGHNA and CDR2 is YSLEER. The CDR3 covers 14 residues. Authors' analysis steps: Amplification of reference gene primers was used by the study to estimate nucleated cell counts. Sequencing was performed with immunoSEQ multiplex PCR; in TCRdb, only in-frame clones are kept and a portion is missing. D and trimming come from the DNA, and the V and J calls and clone size come from that table. Of some 160,000 clones in the sample, about 84% were seen once. Sequencing input: peripheral blood. V gene TRBV4-3 combines with J gene TRBJ1-1; D is possibly TRBD1 (5 bases). This clonotype was obtained from a woman in her 50s with acute or convalescent COVID-19. CDR3 nucleotides: TGCGCCAGCAGCCACAGAAGGGGAAACACTGAAGCTTTCTTT. It encodes CASSHRRGNTEAFF.